This is a list of T cell receptor beta chains from one sample in a study of human T cells and chemical hapten exposure. TCRdb used MiXCR to reprocess the RACE reads, holding one entry per CDR3 protein. Counted here are around 50,000 distinct CDR3 sequences, about 10% occurring once; the ten biggest clones make up 1.5% to 2%. The sample consisted of whole blood, taken in connection with sensitization to the hapten diphenylcyclopropenone (DPC). The receptors shown here come from a woman aged 50 to 65 with alopecia areata. Some clones in this sample may be carry-over from other donors' samples. CDR3s include the opening cysteine and the closing phenylalanine or tryptophan. The D gene is left open where the match is weak. Not every row has a clone size; where given, it reads once, few, many or a size class.

V,size,length,D,J,CDR3,DNA
TRBV3-1,few,16,TRBD1,TRBJ2-3,CASSPVRGPGVGTQYF,TGTGCCAGCAGCCCGGTCAGGGGGCCCGGGGTAGGGACGCAGTATTTT
TRBV7-7,.,13,.,TRBJ2-5,CASSLGRAETQYF,TGTGCCAGCAGCTTGGGCAGGGCGGAGACCCAGTACTTC
TRBV3-1,.,16,.,TRBJ2-3,CASSQGQGLRIDTQYF,TGTGCCAGCAGCCAAGGCCAGGGACTCCGGATAGATACGCAGTATTTT
TRBV29-1,.,14,.,TRBJ2-5,CSVEDSGVRETQYF,TGCAGCGTTGAAGACTCAGGGGTTAGAGAGACCCAGTACTTC
TRBV6-2/TRBV6-3,many,14,.,TRBJ1-6,CASRRGRNNSPLHF,TGTGCCAGCAGGCGTGGACGGAATAATTCACCCCTCCACTTT
TRBV6-5,many,15,TRBD1,TRBJ1-4,CASSRSGTGYEKLFF,TGTGCCAGCAGTCGCTCCGGGACAGGGTACGAAAAACTGTTTTTT
TRBV6-2/TRBV6-3,few,15,.,TRBJ2-1,CASSPDRGGNNEQFF,TGTGCCAGCAGCCCCGACAGGGGAGGGAACAATGAGCAGTTCTTC
TRBV6-1,many,14,TRBD1,TRBJ2-7,CASSETGTAYEQYF,TGTGCCAGCAGTGAAACCGGGACAGCTTACGAGCAGTACTTC
TRBV3-1,.,15,.,TRBJ2-2,CASSPWDRMAGELFF,TGTGCCAGCAGCCCGTGGGACCGTATGGCCGGGGAGCTGTTTTTT
TRBV5-8,few,13,.,TRBJ2-3,CASSSQSTDTQYF,TGTGCCAGCAGCTCCCAGAGCACAGATACGCAGTATTTT
TRBV28,.,14,.,TRBJ1-1,CASSRLMGSTEAFF,TGTGCCAGCAGCCGATTAATGGGGAGCACTGAAGCTTTCTTT
TRBV6-5,.,17,.,TRBJ2-4,CASSYSNSYEGKNIQYF,TGTGCCAGCAGTTACTCAAATTCCTATGAGGGCAAAAACATTCAGTACTTC
TRBV11-2,few,14,.,TRBJ2-5,CASSSAATLETQYF,TGTGCCAGCAGCTCGGCGGCCACTCTAGAGACCCAGTACTTC
TRBV19,many,15,TRBD1,TRBJ2-2,CASSRQGAITGELFF,TGTGCCAGTAGTAGACAGGGGGCAATCACCGGGGAGCTGTTTTTT
TRBV5-8,few,15,TRBD1,TRBJ2-7,CASRIGTGGNYEQYF,TGTGCCAGCAGGATCGGGACAGGGGGAAACTACGAGCAGTACTTC
TRBV20-1,few,15,.,TRBJ2-1,CSAREIAAPGNEQFF,TGCAGTGCTAGGGAAATAGCAGCCCCGGGGAATGAGCAGTTCTTC
TRBV5-1,.,18,TRBD1,TRBJ1-5,CASSSTGPRADRNQPQHF,TGCGCCAGCAGCTCGACAGGGCCACGGGCAGATCGCAATCAGCCCCAGCATTTT
TRBV28,.,16,.,TRBJ2-3,CASSGSDALARGTQYF,TGTGCCAGCAGCGGGAGCGACGCGTTAGCCCGGGGAACGCAGTATTTT
TRBV5-1,.,14,.,TRBJ2-3,CASSLRGSTDTQYF,TGCGCCAGCAGCTTGCGAGGGAGCACAGATACGCAGTATTTT
TRBV6-2/TRBV6-3,.,12,TRBD1,TRBJ2-7,CASSRDRDEQYF,TGTGCCAGCAGCCGGGACAGGGACGAGCAGTACTTC
TRBV3-1,many,18,.,TRBJ2-6,CASSQEAGTYSGANVLTF,TGTGCCAGCAGCCAAGAGGCGGGGACTTACTCTGGGGCCAACGTCCTGACTTTC
TRBV7-6,few,15,TRBD2,TRBJ2-3,CASSSGLAATDTQYF,TGTGCCAGCAGCTCTGGACTAGCGGCCACAGATACGCAGTATTTT
TRBV6-5,.,14,.,TRBJ2-3,CASKPGLSTDTQYF,TGTGCCAGCAAACCGGGACTGAGCACAGATACGCAGTATTTT
TRBV2,.,13,TRBD1,TRBJ1-5,CASATGASQPQHF,TGTGCCAGCGCCACAGGGGCTAGTCAGCCCCAGCATTTT
TRBV6-2/TRBV6-3,many,17,.,TRBJ1-1,CASSHGDIRLVNTEAFF,TGTGCCAGCAGTCACGGGGACATACGCTTAGTGAACACTGAAGCTTTCTTT
TRBV2,.,14,.,TRBJ2-5,CASSRGPGSETQYF,TGTGCCAGCAGTCGAGGTCCAGGGAGTGAGACCCAGTACTTC
TRBV3-1,many,19,.,TRBJ2-2,CASSQRRDMGRTNTGELFF,TGTGCCAGCAGCCAGAGAAGGGACATGGGACGGACGAACACCGGGGAGCTGTTTTTT
TRBV29-1,.,16,.,TRBJ2-3,CSVEGVGWGLGDTQYF,TGCAGCGTTGAAGGGGTAGGGTGGGGCCTCGGAGATACGCAGTATTTT
TRBV2,few,14,TRBD1,TRBJ1-5,CASREDRGEQPQHF,TGTGCCAGCAGGGAGGACAGGGGGGAACAGCCCCAGCATTTT
TRBV11-2,.,18,.,TRBJ2-1,CASSHSDFSGGGGDEQFF,TGTGCCAGCAGCCACAGCGACTTCTCGGGCGGCGGGGGCGATGAGCAGTTCTTC
TRBV12-3/TRBV12-4,.,14,.,TRBJ2-5,CASSFRAVQETQYF,TGTGCCAGCAGTTTTCGGGCGGTCCAAGAGACCCAGTACTTC
TRBV11-2,.,17,.,TRBJ2-5,CASSLGFGAGNQETQYF,TGTGCCAGCAGCTTAGGTTTTGGAGCGGGCAACCAAGAGACCCAGTACTTC
TRBV4-2,few,14,.,TRBJ2-7,CASSRGGASYEQYF,TGTGCCAGCAGCCGTGGGGGGGCCAGCTACGAGCAGTACTTC
TRBV7-2,few,13,.,TRBJ1-1,CASSLQGHLEAFF,TGTGCCAGCAGCCTACAAGGCCATCTGGAAGCTTTCTTT
TRBV9,many,16,.,TRBJ1-5,CASSEREGVGNQPQHF,TGTGCCAGCAGCGAAAGGGAGGGAGTGGGCAATCAGCCCCAGCATTTT
TRBV11-2,many,13,.,TRBJ1-1,CASSPTKVSEAFF,TGTGCCAGCAGCCCTACAAAAGTTTCTGAAGCTTTCTTT
TRBV20-1,.,13,TRBD2,TRBJ2-1,CSAPQTSGNEQFF,TGCAGTGCCCCTCAGACTAGCGGCAATGAGCAGTTCTTC
TRBV27,many,11,.,TRBJ2-7,CASSSGYEQYF,TGTGCCAGCAGTTCTGGCTACGAGCAGTACTTC
TRBV7-6,many,12,.,TRBJ2-1,CASSLGRNEQFF,TGTGCCAGCAGCTTAGGACGGAATGAGCAGTTCTTC
TRBV6-5,.,14,TRBD2,TRBJ2-7,CASSLTSGRLQQYF,TGTGCCAGCAGCCTCACTAGCGGGAGGTTGCAGCAGTACTTC
TRBV9,many,14,TRBD2,TRBJ2-1,CASSEGLAGDEQFF,TGTGCCAGCAGCGAGGGACTAGCGGGGGATGAGCAGTTCTTC
TRBV11-3,few,17,TRBD2,TRBJ2-1,CASSPGLAGGPVNEQFF,TGTGCCAGCAGTCCGGGACTAGCGGGAGGGCCGGTCAATGAGCAGTTCTTC
TRBV6-5,few,14,.,TRBJ2-7,CASSKGLSSYEQYF,TGTGCCAGCAGTAAGGGACTGAGCTCCTACGAGCAGTACTTC
TRBV9,.,12,.,TRBJ1-1,CASSPRTAEAFF,TGTGCCAGCAGCCCCCGGACAGCTGAAGCTTTCTTT
TRBV6-1,.,12,.,TRBJ1-1,CASSERSLDAFF,TGTGCCAGCAGTGAGAGGAGCCTTGATGCTTTCTTT